A selection of T cell receptor beta chains follows, all from one sample in a study of blood T cell repertoires in COVID-19. Only in-frame clones appear in the TCRdb table, and some are missing; sequencing was by immunoSEQ multiplex PCR. The table lists 230,000 or so clones, roughly 87% of them singletons, with about 2% in the top ten. The specimen was peripheral blood. These receptors were obtained from a man aged 40-50 years with active or convalescent COVID-19. Both conserved end residues are part of each CDR3. D genes are given only for firm matches. A row's size may be missing; if present it is once, few, many or a size class.

size: -
D: -
J: TRBJ1-1
V: TRBV28
DNA: TGTGCCAGCAGGAGCAGGTCGGCTGAAGCTTTCTTT
CDR3: CASRSRSAEAFF

size: -
D: -
J: TRBJ2-2
V: TRBV5-6
DNA: TGTGCCAGCAGCTTGGACCAGTACGGGGAGCTGTTTTTT
CDR3: CASSLDQYGELFF

size: -
D: TRBD2
J: TRBJ2-1
V: TRBV5-4
DNA: TGTGCCAGCAGCCCCGGACTAGCGGGCTACAATGAGCAGTTCTTC
CDR3: CASSPGLAGYNEQFF

size: -
D: -
J: TRBJ1-2
V: TRBV9
DNA: TGTGCCAGCAGCGTAGCTTCGGGAGGTACCTCCTATGGCTACACCTTC
CDR3: CASSVASGGTSYGYTF

size: once
D: -
J: TRBJ2-3
V: TRBV11-2
DNA: TGTGCCAGCAGCTCGGAGACCGACGGGAACACAGATACGCAGTATTTT
CDR3: CASSSETDGNTDTQYF

size: -
D: -
J: TRBJ1-4
V: TRBV6-5
DNA: TGTGCCAGCAGCAATAGCCCGGGATTAGAAAAACTGTTTTTT
CDR3: CASSNSPGLEKLFF

size: -
D: TRBD2
J: TRBJ2-1
V: TRBV7-2
DNA: TGTGCCAGAACTAGCGGGGGGTCTAGGGAGCAGTTCTTC
CDR3: CARTSGGSREQFF

size: -
D: -
J: TRBJ1-1
V: TRBV19
DNA: TGTGCCAGTAGTATCACCGAGGGAATGAACACTGAAGCTTTCTTT
CDR3: CASSITEGMNTEAFF

size: few
D: TRBD1
J: TRBJ1-1
V: TRBV18
DNA: TGTGCCAGCTCACCCCCCGGACAGGGCGGCACTGAAGCTTTCTTT
CDR3: CASSPPGQGGTEAFF

size: -
D: -
J: TRBJ1-2
V: TRBV12-3/TRBV12-4
DNA: TGTGCCAGCAGTTCTCACTCGACACGCGGCTACACCTTC
CDR3: CASSSHSTRGYTF

size: once
D: -
J: TRBJ1-6
V: TRBV6-5
DNA: TGTGCCAGCACCCAAGGTGTCAGGGGAAGTTCACCCCTCCACTTT
CDR3: CASTQGVRGSSPLHF

size: -
D: TRBD1
J: TRBJ1-1
V: TRBV28
DNA: TGTGCCAGCAGTCTTGGGACAGGTAGAGCTTTCTTT
CDR3: CASSLGTGRAFF

size: -
D: -
J: TRBJ2-1
V: TRBV5-1
DNA: TGCGCCAGCAGGCAACTGAACGGGGGAAGTGAGCAGTTCTTC
CDR3: CASRQLNGGSEQFF

size: -
D: -
J: TRBJ1-1
V: TRBV27
DNA: TGTGCCAGCAGTTTAGGGCAGAACACTGAAGCTTTCTTT
CDR3: CASSLGQNTEAFF

size: -
D: TRBD1
J: TRBJ2-7
V: TRBV19
DNA: TGTGCCAGTAGTAACCCGAGACAGGGAAAGTTCGAGCAGTACTTC
CDR3: CASSNPRQGKFEQYF

size: -
D: -
J: TRBJ1-1
V: TRBV10-1
DNA: TGCGCCAGCAGTCTGGCCCAGCAGGGTGAAGCTTTCTTT
CDR3: CASSLAQQGEAFF

size: -
D: -
J: TRBJ2-7
V: TRBV5-1
DNA: TGCGCCAGCAGCTTGGCCTTGACAGGGAGGTACGAGCAGTACTTC
CDR3: CASSLALTGRYEQYF

size: few
D: TRBD2
J: TRBJ2-1
V: TRBV24-1
DNA: TGTGCCACCAGTGATTCCCCGGGACTAGGGGGCTACAATGAGCAGTTCTTC
CDR3: CATSDSPGLGGYNEQFF

size: -
D: TRBD1
J: TRBJ1-1
V: TRBV19
DNA: TGTGCCAGTAGTGACAGGGGGACCGAAGCTTTCTTT
CDR3: CASSDRGTEAFF

size: -
D: TRBD1
J: TRBJ1-3
V: TRBV29-1
DNA: TGCAGCGCGGGACAGGGAAACACCATATATTTT
CDR3: CSAGQGNTIYF

size: -
D: TRBD2
J: TRBJ2-7
V: TRBV5-6
DNA: TGTGCCAGCAGCTTGAGTCCAGCGGGAGGGAGCGAGCAGTACTTC
CDR3: CASSLSPAGGSEQYF

size: -
D: TRBD1
J: TRBJ1-1
V: TRBV5-1
DNA: TGCGCCAGCAGCCTACAGGGACAGACAAACACTGAAGCTTTCTTT
CDR3: CASSLQGQTNTEAFF

size: -
D: TRBD1
J: TRBJ1-2
V: TRBV18
DNA: TGTGCCAGCTCACCGGGGCAGGGGGCAGATGGCTACACCTTC
CDR3: CASSPGQGADGYTF

size: few
D: TRBD1
J: TRBJ1-1
V: TRBV28
DNA: TGTGCCAGCAGTCGGGACAGGGTGACTGAAGCTTTCTTT
CDR3: CASSRDRVTEAFF

size: few
D: -
J: TRBJ1-6
V: TRBV27
DNA: TGTGCCAGCAGGCCAGACAGAGATAATTCACCCCTCCACTTT
CDR3: CASRPDRDNSPLHF

size: -
D: -
J: TRBJ1-1
V: TRBV30
DNA: TGTGCCTGGAGTAGGAGGTGGCCAGGTGAAGCTTTCTTT
CDR3: CAWSRRWPGEAFF

size: -
D: TRBD1
J: TRBJ1-2
V: TRBV28
DNA: TGTGCCAGCAGCCGGGACAGGGGATTCTATGGCTACACCTTC
CDR3: CASSRDRGFYGYTF

size: -
D: TRBD2
J: TRBJ2-1
V: TRBV28
DNA: TGTGCCAGCAGACGGACTAGCGGGGCCGGGTCCTACAATGAGCAGTTCTTC
CDR3: CASRRTSGAGSYNEQFF

size: -
D: -
J: TRBJ2-7
V: TRBV5-4
DNA: TGTGCCAGCAGCTTGGAACCGAATGGCGGTTACGAGCAGTACTTC
CDR3: CASSLEPNGGYEQYF

size: -
D: -
J: TRBJ1-1
V: TRBV13
DNA: TGTGCCAGCAGCTGGGGGGGAGAAGCTTTCTTT
CDR3: CASSWGGEAFF

size: -
D: -
J: TRBJ1-1
V: TRBV18
DNA: TGTGCCAGCTCACCTTCTTCTGGAGCTGAAGCTTTCTTT
CDR3: CASSPSSGAEAFF

size: -
D: -
J: TRBJ1-2
V: TRBV15
DNA: TGTGCCACCAGCAGAGATAGCCGGACAGTACGATATGGCTACACCTTC
CDR3: CATSRDSRTVRYGYTF

size: -
D: TRBD1
J: TRBJ2-2
V: TRBV7-7
DNA: TGTGCCAGCAGCTCGGACAGGGGCACCGGGGAGCTGTTTTTT
CDR3: CASSSDRGTGELFF

size: -
D: -
J: TRBJ2-1
V: TRBV28
DNA: TGTGCCAGCAGTTCCTCCACTAGTGAGCAGTTCTTC
CDR3: CASSSSTSEQFF

size: -
D: TRBD2
J: TRBJ2-1
V: TRBV4-1
DNA: TGCGCCAGCAGCCAAGGGGAACTAGCGGGAGGTCGCAATGAGCAGTTCTTC
CDR3: CASSQGELAGGRNEQFF

size: -
D: TRBD2
J: TRBJ2-3
V: TRBV7-3
DNA: TGTGCCAGCAGCTTAATAGTTAGCGGGAGTAGCACAGATACGCAGTATTTT
CDR3: CASSLIVSGSSTDTQYF

size: many
D: TRBD2
J: TRBJ2-1
V: TRBV6-1
DNA: TGTGCCAGCAGTGAGGGGGGTTCTAGCGGAGTCTTCTACAATGAGCAGTTCTTC
CDR3: CASSEGGSSGVFYNEQFF

size: -
D: -
J: TRBJ2-7
V: TRBV9
DNA: TGTGCCAGCAGCGTAGGATCGACTTTCGAGCAGTACTTC
CDR3: CASSVGSTFEQYF

size: -
D: TRBD1
J: TRBJ2-4
V: TRBV28
DNA: TGTGCCAGCAACGAAGCCGGGACAGGGGGCGCCTCCAAAAACATTCAGTACTTC
CDR3: CASNEAGTGGASKNIQYF

size: few
D: TRBD1
J: TRBJ2-4
V: TRBV28
DNA: TGTGCCAGCAGCTACGGGGACAGGGCCAAAAACATTCAGTACTTC
CDR3: CASSYGDRAKNIQYF

size: -
D: TRBD1
J: TRBJ2-7
V: TRBV28
DNA: TGTGCCAGCAGCCCAGAGTGGGGACAGGACTCCTACGAGCAGTACTTC
CDR3: CASSPEWGQDSYEQYF

size: -
D: -
J: TRBJ2-1
V: TRBV2
DNA: TGTGCCAGCAGTCCCGCCGACTTTAATGAGCAGTTCTTC
CDR3: CASSPADFNEQFF

size: -
D: -
J: TRBJ2-7
V: TRBV3-1/TRBV3-2
DNA: TGTGCCAGCAGCCAAATAATGGGGCCCTCCTACGAGCAGTACTTC
CDR3: CASSQIMGPSYEQYF

size: -
D: -
J: TRBJ2-7
V: TRBV5-6
DNA: TGTGCCAGCAGCTTGATGGGGGGTCCATCACGCGAGCAGTACTTC
CDR3: CASSLMGGPSREQYF

size: few
D: TRBD1
J: TRBJ1-1
V: TRBV18
DNA: TGTGCCAGCTCACCGTTGACAGGGGGCGCGGGGGCTGAAGCTTTCTTT
CDR3: CASSPLTGGAGAEAFF

size: -
D: -
J: TRBJ1-6
V: TRBV3-1/TRBV3-2
DNA: TGTGCCAGCAGCGGCGCGGCACTCTATAATTCACCCCTCCACTTT
CDR3: CASSGAALYNSPLHF

size: few
D: -
J: TRBJ1-4
V: TRBV21-1
DNA: TGTGCCAGCAGAACGGGGTACAGGGCAGAGACTAATGAAAAACTGTTTTTT
CDR3: CASRTGYRAETNEKLFF

size: -
D: TRBD1
J: TRBJ1-6
V: TRBV18
DNA: TGTGCCAGCTCACCTGGAACAGGGGCCGGTTCACCCCTCCACTTT
CDR3: CASSPGTGAGSPLHF

size: -
D: -
J: TRBJ1-1
V: TRBV30
DNA: TGTGCCTGGAGTCGGAACACTGAAGCTTTCTTT
CDR3: CAWSRNTEAFF

size: -
D: TRBD2
J: TRBJ2-5
V: TRBV15
DNA: TGTGCCACCAGCAGAGTGGGGGGGGAGGGAGAGACCCAGTACTTC
CDR3: CATSRVGGEGETQYF

size: -
D: -
J: TRBJ1-2
V: TRBV6-5
DNA: TGTGCCAGCACCAGAACGGGGATTTACTATGGCTACACCTTC
CDR3: CASTRTGIYYGYTF